This T cell receptor beta chain was observed in a study of CD8+ T cells in alopecia areata. Broader study findings: Tofacitinib yielded significantly lower scalp clonality and fewer expanded CD8+ clones among the top 100. Higher clonality and more expanded CD8+ clones appeared in lesional than normal scalp.

Sequencing templates came from extracted RNA that was reverse transcribed into cDNA. Libraries were prepared by immunoSEQ multiplex PCR; TCRdb keeps only in-frame clonotypes and omits some of them. The repertoire holds fewer than 100,000 clones, 70% to 85% seen once, with 15% to 20% in the top ten. This clone was picked up one time. Its specificity is not known. Germline values: CDR1 SGHTA, CDR2 FQGNSA. V dropped 1 base and J dropped 4 bases, with 8 bases sitting between them. The CDR3 runs to 14 residues. The treatment is: oral pan-JAK inhibitor, 5-10 mg twice daily. The clonotype originates from a human donor with alopecia areata. The starting material was CD8+ T cells sorted from blood, obtained around week 44, from a patient treated with tofacitinib. The V gene is TRBV7-2, the J gene TRBJ2-1; D ambiguous. The CDR3 DNA sequence: TGTGCCAGCAGCTTAGGTGGTTCGTACAATGAGCAGTTCTTC. Amino acid sequence: CASSLGGSYNEQFF.